The clone carrying this T cell receptor (beta chain) was observed once. Its target is not known. Germline V CDR1 and CDR2: MDHEN, SYDVKM. This CDR3 region has 15 residues. V shed 6 bases and J 2 bases; nucleotides not matched to a gene: 10. The sample comes from a study of T cell responses to AZD1222 COVID-19 vaccine. Method: immunoSEQ multiplex PCR; TCRdb's copy keeps in-frame clones and lacks some. This sample yields some 150,000 clones, of which about 93% are seen a single time; under 4.5% belongs to the top ten. Study results and caveats: Among vaccine-associated CD4 TCRs, coverage spanned spike, with dominance at 160-218 and 743-854. None of the repertoires were sampled until the peak T cell response had passed. Donor demographics were predominantly white British with a female majority; clonal diversity may be underestimated.

The source of this sequence is an adult in good health. The starting material was peripheral blood, obtained on day 0 of AZD1222 vaccination. This sequence joins TRBV28 and TRBJ2-7; 7 bases agree with TRBD2. The DNA of the CDR3 is TGTGCCAGCAGGGGGGGGTTGGGGCAGGCCTACGAGCAGTACTTC. It specifies CASRGGLGQAYEQYF.